A few counts support the clone carrying this T cell receptor (beta chain). The DNA is left out, because the CDR3 cannot be placed on it with certainty; the CDR3 is given as TCRdb lists it. The sample comes from a study of blood T cell repertoires in COVID-19. Clones were read by immunoSEQ multiplex PCR, and TCRdb kept only the in-frame ones, dropping some. The sample consists of about 86,000 clones, 85% of them appearing once. The CDR3 length equals 23 residues, ends included. Germline lookup yields CDR1 WNHNN and CDR2 SYGVQD (reference sequence). The sample comprised peripheral blood. This TCR was recovered from a man aged 45-65 years with acute or convalescent COVID-19. The V and J genes are TRBV10-1 and TRBJ1-5. This CDR3 reads CASSESTPGYLQGLRGRISPSIF.